This record concerns one TCR beta chain sequence. What it recognizes is unknown. Random hexamers primed reverse transcription of about 0.5 to 1 ug RNA. TCR beta CDR3 was amplified by immunoSEQ covering 54 Vbeta and 13 Jbeta. MiXCR, applied by TCRdb to the immunoSEQ multiplex PCR reads, yields one record per CDR3 protein. The sample lists approximately 160,000 distinct CDR3 sequences, around 95% seen once, with about 0.14% in the top ten. Blood CD8+ and CD4+ T cells underwent high-throughput TCR beta sequencing. TEMRA cells were FACS-enriched, while CD8+ and CD4+ T cells were negatively isolated. This sample stems from a study of CD8 T cells in Susac syndrome. General study points: TCR sequencing and HLA analysis covered a relatively small number of individuals.

The germline gives CDR1 SNHLY, CDR2 FYNNEI. There are 13 residues in the CDR3. The J segment lost 7 bases and the V segment lost 4 bases, leaving 3 bases of the junction unmatched. Sequencing was carried out using CD4+ T cells from PBMCs. The chain employs TRBV2 and TRBJ1-5, with 8 bases lining up with TRBD1. This sequence was found in a human donor in good health. CDR3 DNA: TGTGCCAGCAGTGGGACAGGGAACCAGCCCCAGCATTTT. This encodes CASSGTGNQPQHF.